A single sample is the source of the 32 T cell receptor beta chains below, sequenced in a study of T cells after yellow fever vaccination. TCRdb redid the calling of the 5' RACE reads with MiXCR, one entry per CDR3 protein. The data contain 450,000 to 550,000 distinct CDR3 sequences, under 25% of them seen just once; the ten biggest clones take up around 15%. Sequencing used PBMCs, obtained 15 days after the yellow fever booster vaccination. These receptors all stem from a man aged 25 to 45 who received the YFV17D yellow fever vaccine.

Regarding this clonotype: Germline is not matched at one junction end, which may reflect a read error. The V gene is TRBV7-7, the J gene TRBJ2-5; TRBD1 might be the D (6 bases). Germline values: CDR1 SSHAT, CDR2 FNYEAQ (reference sequence). This CDR3 contains 14 residues. CDR3 DNA sequence: TGTGCTAGCAGCCACGGACAGTCACAAGAGACCCAGTACTTC. It encodes CASSHGQSQETQYF.

The chain uses TRBV4-3 and TRBJ1-1; 8 bases match TRBD1. Looked up from germline, CDR1 is LGHNA and CDR2 is YSLEER. The CDR3 contains 16 residues. Trimming cost V 2 bases and J 1 base; bases outside gene matches: 6. The CDR3 DNA is TGCGCCAGCAGCCAACTAACCGGGACAGGGAACACTGAAGCTTTCTTT. Protein sequence: CASSQLTGTGNTEAFF.

This clonotype was counted a few times. The V and J genes are TRBV12-3 or TRBV12-4 and TRBJ2-2, with D hard to call. V dropped 6 bases and J dropped 9 bases, with 17 bases sitting between them. The length of the CDR3 is 14 residues. The chain's CDR3 is CASRQTAAGWELFF. The CDR3 bases are TGTGCCAGCAGACAAACCGCAGCAGGTTGGGAGCTGTTTTTT.

This clonotype has more than one count but fewer than ten. The gene calls are TRBV11-2 and TRBJ2-1; 8 bases agree with TRBD1. There are 18 residues in the CDR3. J lost 7 bases, V lost 4 bases, and 18 bases had no gene match. The germline V gene has CDR1 SGHAT and CDR2 FQNNGV. The CDR3 reads CASSSRFTGGSALNEQFF. CDR3 DNA: TGTGCCAGCAGCTCCCGTTTCACAGGGGGTTCGGCCCTTAATGAGCAGTTCTTC.

The J gene is TRBJ1-2, the V gene TRBV7-9, with 8 bases fitting TRBD1. The CDR3 has 13 residues. The germline V gene has CDR1 SEHNR and CDR2 FQNEAQ (reference sequence). The V segment lost 4 bases and the J segment 4 bases; nucleotides outside the gene matches: 2. The CDR3 DNA is TGTGCCAGCAGCTGGGACAGGTCCTATGGCTACACCTTC. Translation gives CASSWDRSYGYTF.

This rearrangement joins TRBV12-3 or TRBV12-4 to TRBJ2-5; TRBD2 might be the D (5 bases). The CDR3 has 15 residues. Trimming removed 0 bases at V and 5 bases at J, with 13 bases between. CDR3 loop: CASSLADGGYETQYF. The CDR3 DNA follows: TGTGCCAGCAGTTTAGCGGATGGAGGCTATGAGACCCAGTACTTC.

The sample holds a few counts of this clonotype. J is TRBJ2-3 and V is TRBV29-1; maybe TRBD1 (6 bases). The CDR3 spans 17 residues. V shed 6 bases and J shed 1 base, with 23 bases lying between them. The germline gives CDR1 SQVTM, CDR2 ANQGSEA. The CDR3 DNA reads TGCAGCGTCGCCATCCGCCGGGACACCCGAGGCACAGATACGCAGTATTTT. Translating it yields CSVAIRRDTRGTDTQYF.

This clonotype was counted at least ten times. The chain employs TRBV28 and TRBJ2-7; D is uncertain. V lost 8 bases to trimming and J lost 3 bases, with 11 bases between them. The CDR3 consists of 12 residues. Per germline, CDR1 MDHEN and CDR2 SYDVKM. In DNA form, the CDR3 reads TGTGCCAGCTCCCCTTCCCTCTACGAGCAGTACTTC. This codes for CASSPSLYEQYF.

V and J are TRBV20-1 and TRBJ2-1; TRBD2 aligns across 7 bases. There are 13 residues in the CDR3. Germline CDR1 reads DFQATT; CDR2 reads SNEGSKA (reference sequence). Unmatched junction bases numbered 6, after V lost 6 bases and J lost 4 bases. This CDR3 reads CSASSGPYNEQFF. The CDR3 DNA sequence: TGCAGTGCCAGTAGCGGGCCGTACAATGAGCAGTTCTTC.

This clonotype was seen only a few times. The rearrangement links TRBV5-1 to TRBJ2-3; 7 bases fit TRBD1. The CDR3 is 13 amino acids. With V trimmed by 4 bases and J by 6 bases, 5 bases remained unmatched. Germline lookup yields CDR1 SGHRS and CDR2 YFSETQ. The CDR3 coding sequence is TGCGCCAGCAGCAAGGGACAGATGGATACGCAGTATTTT. Translating gives CASSKGQMDTQYF.

This chain links TRBV10-3 with TRBJ1-6, with TRBD1 matching 7 bases. Germline V lookup: CDR1 ENHRY, CDR2 SYGVKD. Trimming removed 2 bases from V and 14 bases from J; junction bases left unmatched: 6. This CDR3 is 13 amino acids long. The CDR3 sequence: CAISEGTDVALHF. CDR3 DNA sequence: TGTGCCATCAGTGAGGGGACAGATGTGGCCCTCCACTTT.

V usage is TRBV10-2 and J usage is TRBJ2-2, with 8 bases matching TRBD1. CDR3 length: 14 amino acids. Germline CDR1 is WSHSY and CDR2 is SAAADI. V was pared by 4 bases and J by 6 bases, with 4 bases of the junction left unmatched. The CDR3: CASSGDRYPGELFF. The CDR3 bases are TGCGCCAGCAGTGGGGACAGGTATCCCGGGGAGCTGTTTTTT.

The J gene is TRBJ2-5, the V gene TRBV5-6; 7 nucleotides match TRBD1. Germline V gene data show CDR1 as SGHDT and CDR2 as YYEEEE. After removal of 3 bases from V and 5 bases from J, the junction contained 7 bases not matched to a gene. The CDR3 consists of 14 residues. This CDR3 reads CASSSKGAGETQYF. The CDR3 nucleotides read TGTGCCAGCAGCTCTAAGGGGGCTGGCGAGACCCAGTACTTC.

This clonotype came up a few times. The chain couples TRBV7-2 to TRBJ2-3, with D uncertain. Germline loops: CDR1 SGHTA, CDR2 FQGNSA. V was pared by 2 bases and J by 2 bases, with 11 bases between. The CDR3 length is 15 residues. The CDR3 sequence is CASSLSRGVTDTQYF. CDR3 nucleotides: TGTGCCAGCAGCTTAAGCCGTGGGGTCACAGATACGCAGTATTTT.

V is TRBV5-5 and J is TRBJ2-7, with D uncertain. The CDR3 contains 12 residues. The germline V and J ends were trimmed by 0 bases and 3 bases, with 4 bases remaining between them. Per germline, CDR1 SGHKS and CDR2 YYEKEE (reference sequence). CDR3 in DNA: TGTGCCAGCAGCTTGGAGTTCTACGAGCAGTACTTC. This gives the protein CASSLEFYEQYF.

V is TRBV6-5 and J is TRBJ2-7; no firm D call. Germline V CDR1 and CDR2: MNHEY, SVGAGI. The V and J ends lost 5 bases and 2 bases respectively, with 7 bases between them. The CDR3 is 12 residues long. The CDR3 DNA reads TGTGCCAGCAGTGGCAGCCCCTACGAGCAGTACTTC. Translation: CASSGSPYEQYF.

The V gene is TRBV20-1, the J gene TRBJ2-3; 8 nucleotides align to TRBD2. The CDR3 totals 15 residues. After removal of 0 bases from V and 6 bases from J, the junction contained 8 bases not matched to a gene. Germline values: CDR1 DFQATT, CDR2 SNEGSKA (reference sequence). The CDR3 is CSARDLSGTFDTQYF. The CDR3, as DNA: TGCAGTGCTAGAGACCTTAGCGGGACGTTCGATACGCAGTATTTT.

In this sample, this clonotype turned up a few times. The chain uses TRBV28 and TRBJ2-7; TRBD1 might be the D (6 bases). The germline gives CDR1 MDHEN, CDR2 SYDVKM. Trimming stripped 2 bases from V and 2 bases from J, with 13 bases between. The CDR3 spans 15 residues. DNA of the CDR3: TGTGCCAGCAGTTTAGTGGGGTCAGGGGCCTACGAGCAGTACTTC. This sequence encodes CASSLVGSGAYEQYF.

The chain uses TRBV6-5 and TRBJ2-1, with TRBD1 as a possible D gene (6 bases). Germline lookup yields CDR1 MNHEY and CDR2 SVGAGI. Trimming pared 7 bases from V and 0 bases from J, leaving 16 bases between. The CDR3 has 16 amino acids. The CDR3 nucleotides read TGTGCCAGCACTTCCACCAGGGGCATCTCCTACAATGAGCAGTTCTTC. Its translation: CASTSTRGISYNEQFF.

Only a few counts were recorded for this clonotype. V and J are TRBV20-1 and TRBJ2-1, with D unresolved. Germline V gene lookup returns CDR1 DFQATT and CDR2 SNEGSKA (reference sequence). The CDR3 is made up of 13 amino acids. Trimming left V 6 bases short and J 7 bases short, with 16 bases between. CDR3 protein: CSATESPWNEQFF. The CDR3 DNA sequence: TGCAGTGCCACAGAGTCCCCGTGGAATGAGCAGTTCTTC.

This clonotype has just a few counts. The V call is TRBV6-2 or TRBV6-3, the J call TRBJ2-7, with TRBD1 matching over 10 bases. The junction had 9 bases not matched to a gene; V was cut back by 4 bases and J by 3 bases. Germline CDR1 and CDR2: MNHEY and SVGEGT. The CDR3 has 16 residues. The CDR3: CASSSPRTGGNYEQYF. The CDR3 DNA reads TGTGCCAGCAGTTCCCCAAGGACAGGGGGAAACTACGAGCAGTACTTC.

This clonotype was detected a few times. This chain connects TRBV19 to TRBJ2-3, with 7 bases identical to TRBD2. This CDR3 comprises 14 residues. Germline V gives CDR1 LNHDA, CDR2 SQIVND (reference sequence). Unmatched junction bases numbered 3, after V lost 6 bases and J lost 0 bases. The chain's CDR3 is CASRFSGSTDTQYF. DNA for the CDR3: TGTGCCAGTAGATTTAGCGGGAGCACAGATACGCAGTATTTT.

The chain couples TRBV6-5 to TRBJ2-3, with TRBD2 matching 9 bases. This CDR3 is 16 amino acids long. CDR1 and CDR2 (germline): MNHEY, SVGAGI. V dropped 0 bases and J dropped 2; count of bases not matched to a gene: 3. The DNA of the CDR3 is TGTGCCAGCAGTTACTCTGCTAGCGGGATCACAGATACGCAGTATTTT. Its protein product is CASSYSASGITDTQYF.

This clonotype was counted a few times. The V gene is TRBV7-2, the J gene TRBJ1-4; D not certain. V was shortened by 3 bases and J by 1 base, with 9 bases between the two germline ends. The germline CDR1 and CDR2 sequences are SGHTA and FQGNSA. The CDR3 length is 15 residues. The CDR3 nucleotides are TGTGCCAGCAGCTTTTCGAGCGGAACTAATGAAAAACTGTTTTTT. Translated: CASSFSSGTNEKLFF.

This clonotype was observed at least ten times. The chain employs TRBV7-2 and TRBJ2-3; 9 bases match TRBD2. This CDR3 contains 15 residues. With V trimmed by 5 bases and J by 8 bases, 11 bases remained unmatched. Per the germline V gene, CDR1 is SGHTA and CDR2 is FQGNSA. DNA for the CDR3: TGTGCCAGCAGCCCCTTGGCGGGGGGGGTCGGTACGCAGTATTTT. It codes for CASSPLAGGVGTQYF.

The V and J genes are TRBV20-1 and TRBJ2-7; D tentatively reads TRBD1 or TRBD2 (5 bases each). Germline V CDR1 and CDR2: DFQATT, SNEGSKA (reference sequence). V gave up 6 bases and J gave up 2 bases, with 14 bases separating them. CDR3 length equals 13 residues. In DNA, the CDR3 is TGCAGTGCCAGCAGGGACGGAGCCTACGAGCAGTACTTC. Its protein product is CSASRDGAYEQYF.

Only a few counts were recorded for this clonotype. The chain joins TRBV15 to TRBJ2-5; D is uncertain. Trimming cost V 0 bases and J 1 base, with 9 bases left between them. This CDR3 has 15 residues. From germline, CDR1 is LNHNV and CDR2 YYDKDF (reference sequence). CDR3 sequence (DNA): TGTGCCACCAGCAGAGAAATGGTCCCCCAAGAGACCCAGTACTTC. The encoded protein is CATSREMVPQETQYF.

The V gene is TRBV2, the J gene TRBJ2-4; possible D gene TRBD1, 6 bases. Per the germline V gene, CDR1 is SNHLY and CDR2 is FYNNEI. This CDR3 is built from 15 residues. Trimming left V 4 bases short and J 9 bases short, with 19 bases between. CDR3 amino acids: CASSAQNREESIQYF. The CDR3 nucleotides read TGTGCCAGCAGTGCACAAAACAGGGAAGAGAGCATTCAGTACTTC. The full variable domain, completed using reference TRBV2 and TRBJ2-4, is EPEVTQTPSHQVTQMGQEVILRCVPISNHLYFYWYRQILGQKVEFLVSFYNNEISEKSEIFDDQFSVERPDGSNFTLKIRSTKLEDSAMYFCASSAQNREESIQYFGAGTRLSVL.

The chain uses TRBV15 and TRBJ2-7; D gene ambiguous. Trimming shortened V by 0 bases and J by 7 bases, and 13 bases separated the two germline ends. The CDR3 extends over 14 amino acids. Germline values: CDR1 LNHNV, CDR2 YYDKDF (reference sequence). CDR3 DNA sequence: TGTGCCACCAGCAGAGAATGGAACGAGGATGAGCAGTACTTC. Translating gives CATSREWNEDEQYF.

This clonotype was seen a few times. This chain links TRBV25-1 with TRBJ2-2; 8 nucleotides line up with TRBD2. The CDR3 is 15 amino acids. The V gene end was trimmed by 6 bases and the J gene end by 0 bases; junction bases not matched to a gene: 3. The germline V gene has CDR1 MGHDK and CDR2 SYGVNS. Here the CDR3 DNA reads TGTGCCAGCAGAGCGGGAGCAACGAACACCGGGGAGCTGTTTTTT. It specifies CASRAGATNTGELFF. Full variable domain (outside the CDR3, taken from reference TRBV25-1 and TRBJ2-2): EADIYQTPRYLVIGTGKKITLECSQTMGHDKMYWYQQDPGMELHLIHYSYGVNSTEKGDLSSESTVSRIRTEHFPLTLESARPSHTSQYLCASRAGATNTGELFFGEGSRLTVL.

J is TRBJ1-2 and V is TRBV6-1; TRBD1 matches 7 bases. The CDR3 consists of 14 residues. From germline, CDR1 is MNHNS and CDR2 SASEGT. With 5 bases clipped from V and 1 base from J, the junction kept 4 bases outside the gene matches. The CDR3 sequence: CASSRQGYNYGYTF. The CDR3 nucleotides read TGTGCCAGCAGTCGACAGGGTTATAACTATGGCTACACCTTC.

The CDR3 DNA reads as TGTGCCAGTAGTATGTTCGCCGGTGCAGATCAGCCCCAGCATTTT. Translation gives CASSMFAGADQPQHF. This sequence joins TRBV19 and TRBJ1-5; D not resolved. The CDR3 extends over 15 amino acids. The germline CDR1 and CDR2 sequences are LNHDA and SQIVND (reference sequence). V lost 3 bases and J lost 5, with 14 bases in between.